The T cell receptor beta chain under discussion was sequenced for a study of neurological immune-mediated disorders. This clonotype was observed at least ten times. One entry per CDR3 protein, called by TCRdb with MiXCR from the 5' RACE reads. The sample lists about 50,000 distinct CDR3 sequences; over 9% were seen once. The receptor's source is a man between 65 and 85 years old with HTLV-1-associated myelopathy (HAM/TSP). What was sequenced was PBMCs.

This CDR3 reads CAISEIDLQVYEQYF. For the CDR3, the DNA is TGTGCCATCAGTGAGATTGATCTCCAGGTGTACGAGCAGTACTTC. The chain recombines TRBV10-3 with TRBJ2-7; no firm D call. V dropped 2 bases and J dropped 4 bases, with 15 bases sitting between them. Germline assignment: CDR1 ENHRY and CDR2 SYGVKD. The CDR3 extends over 15 amino acids.